The clone carrying this T cell receptor (beta chain) has just one count. Authors' analysis steps: Quantification of nucleated cells was approximated via reference gene primer amplification. The data were produced by immunoSEQ multiplex PCR, yet TCRdb's version contains in-frame clones alone and is incomplete. V, J and clone size derive from that table, while D and trimming were established from the DNA sequence. The sample yields over 200,000 clones, around 90% seen once. This CDR3 region has 14 residues. The V segment lost 4 bases and the J segment 4 bases; nucleotides outside the gene matches: 5. Germline assignment: CDR1 SGHNT and CDR2 YYREEE (reference sequence). This sample is drawn from a study of blood T cell repertoires in COVID-19. Looking at the study overall: Whether acute or convalescent, the COVID-19 samples came from the United States, Italy and Spain.

This receptor was taken from a man in his 60s who had recovered from COVID-19. The chain couples TRBV5-4 to TRBJ2-4; TRBD1 matches 7 bases. The sequenced sample consisted of peripheral blood. The CDR3 is CASSPGTEKNIQYF. The CDR3 DNA follows: TGTGCCAGCAGCCCGGGGACAGAGAAAAACATTCAGTACTTC.